One and the same sample provided the 20 T cell receptor beta chains below, sequenced in a study of response to subunit inactivated influenza vaccine. TCRdb redid the calling of the RT-PCR reads with MiXCR, one entry per CDR3 protein. This table has about 170,000 distinct CDR3 sequences, less than 15% appearing once. The same sample was also used in a study of T cells expressing NK-cell markers. According to that study: With UMIs, 5'RACE template switching was used to make TCR beta cDNA.

Sequencing was performed on CD8+ T cells sorted from PBMCs, taken 11 to 12 days after vaccination. The receptors originated from a man between 45 and 60 years old who received an inactivated influenza vaccine.

V is TRBV4-3 and J is TRBJ2-1; 12 bases map to TRBD2. CDR3 length equals 19 residues. Germline CDR1 LGHNA, CDR2 YSLEER. V gave up 1 base and J gave up 3 bases; unmatched junction bases: 10. The CDR3 reads CASSQVGTASGRGYNEQFF. The CDR3 DNA reads TGCGCCAGCAGCCAAGTAGGGACAGCTAGCGGGAGGGGCTACAATGAGCAGTTCTTC.

V usage is TRBV3-1 and J usage is TRBJ2-3; TRBD2 matches at 8 bases. The length of the CDR3 is 16 residues. V lost 1 base to trimming and J lost 4 bases; unmatched junction nucleotides: 7. Looked up from germline, CDR1 is LGHDT and CDR2 is YNNKEL (reference sequence). As DNA, the CDR3 is TGTGCCAGCAGCCAAGTTCCGGGACTAGTGTCAGATACGCAGTATTTT. Its translation is CASSQVPGLVSDTQYF.

The rearrangement joins TRBV12-3 or TRBV12-4 to TRBJ2-6; maybe TRBD1 (6 bases). The CDR3 has 19 residues. The V end was cut by 3 bases, the J end by 0 bases, with 18 bases between. The CDR3 DNA follows: TGTGCCAGCAGTTTCGGGACACCCTTACATAGCTCTGGGGCCAACGTCCTGACTTTC. Translation gives CASSFGTPLHSSGANVLTF.

The chain employs TRBV20-1 and TRBJ2-3; maybe TRBD2 (7 bases). The CDR3 runs to 16 residues. CDR1 is DFQATT and CDR2 is SNEGSKA in the germline V gene (reference sequence). V dropped 6 bases and J dropped 6 bases, with 25 bases sitting between them. CDR3 sequence reads: CSANDRGDTFSDTQYF. CDR3 DNA: TGCAGTGCCAACGACCGGGGGGACACCTTCAGCGATACGCAGTATTTT.

This clonotype was seen more than once but under ten times. V gene TRBV7-6 combines with J gene TRBJ2-7; TRBD2 aligns across 9 bases. The trim removed 0 bases at V and 3 bases at J, leaving 9 bases unmatched. This CDR3 has 17 residues. Germline V gives CDR1 SGHVS, CDR2 FNYEAQ. The CDR3 DNA sequence: TGTGCCAGCAGCTTAGCGCCTAGCGGGGCCCTTGTCTACGAGCAGTACTTC. Amino acids: CASSLAPSGALVYEQYF.

This clonotype was detected a few times. The genes are TRBV11-2 and TRBJ1-2; D unclear. CDR1 is SGHAT, CDR2 FQNNGV, per germline. Trimming took off 0 bases at V and 6 bases at J, with 5 bases between the two ends. The CDR3 consists of 12 residues. The CDR3 nucleotides read TGTGCCAGCAGCTTAGAACACGATGGCTACACCTTC. Protein sequence: CASSLEHDGYTF.

This clonotype was counted ten times or more. The chain has TRBV28 and TRBJ1-2; 7 bases match TRBD1. Germline CDR1 MDHEN, CDR2 SYDVKM. With V trimmed by 3 bases and J by 8 bases, 3 bases remained unmatched. The CDR3 length is 12 residues. CDR3 bases: TGTGCCAGCAGTTTTCCAGGGGGAGGCTACACCTTC. Translation gives CASSFPGGGYTF.

This clonotype was counted many times. The chain uses TRBV7-9 and TRBJ1-4; unclear D gene. Trimming pared 5 bases from V and 5 bases from J, leaving 15 bases between. Germline assignment: CDR1 SEHNR and CDR2 FQNEAQ (reference sequence). The CDR3 sequence is 15 residues long. The CDR3 DNA follows: TGTGCCAGCAGCGTATCTCCGCAGCAGAATGAAAAACTGTTTTTT. Its protein is CASSVSPQQNEKLFF.

This clonotype was counted only a few times. This chain links TRBV4-1 with TRBJ2-4, with D perhaps TRBD1 (5 bases). Between the trimmed V and J ends, which lost 3 bases and 7 bases, there was a span of 16 bases. The germline V gene has CDR1 MGHRA and CDR2 YSYEKL. The CDR3 contains 15 residues. The CDR3 region is CASSQSAGKLNIQYF. The CDR3 bases are TGCGCCAGCAGCCAGTCGGCAGGGAAACTTAACATTCAGTACTTC.

This chain links TRBV12-3 or TRBV12-4 with TRBJ2-4, with TRBD1 matching over 9 bases. With V trimmed by 5 bases and J by 6 bases, 8 bases remained unmatched. CDR3 size: 15 residues. The CDR3 bases are TGTGCCAGCAGTCGTACAGGGGGCGCGAGAAACATTCAGTACTTC. Its protein is CASSRTGGARNIQYF.

This clonotype was recorded a few times. The chain is built from TRBV28 and TRBJ2-7; D possibly uses TRBD1 or TRBD2 (6 bases each). The germline gives CDR1 MDHEN, CDR2 SYDVKM. CDR3 length: 14 amino acids. The V end was cut by 3 bases, the J end by 2 bases, with 11 bases between. The CDR3 DNA reads as TGTGCCAGCAGTTTGGAGGGACACCCCTACGAGCAGTACTTC. It translates to CASSLEGHPYEQYF.

This clonotype has just a few counts. The rearrangement joins TRBV20-1 to TRBJ2-1; 14 positions agree with TRBD2. V was pared by 5 bases and J by 5 bases, with 11 bases of the junction left unmatched. Per the germline V gene, CDR1 is DFQATT and CDR2 is SNEGSKA (reference sequence). This CDR3 is 17 amino acids long. CDR3 sequence: CSAPGTSGGLSNNEQFF. DNA of the CDR3: TGCAGTGCTCCCGGGACTAGCGGGGGATTGTCTAACAATGAGCAGTTCTTC.

The chain employs TRBV12-2 and TRBJ2-7. TRBV12-2 is noted as a pseudogene. This CDR3 has 18 amino acids. As DNA, the CDR3 is TGTGCAAGTCGCTTAGGGTCGGTTGTTGGGCAAGACTCCTACGAGCAGTACTTC. This gives the protein CASRLGSVVGQDSYEQYF.

The chain links TRBV20-1 to TRBJ2-5; TRBD2 aligns across 9 bases. The CDR3 length is 15 residues. J gave up 2 bases and V 0 bases, and 4 bases lay outside the gene matches. Germline values: CDR1 DFQATT, CDR2 SNEGSKA (reference sequence). The DNA of the CDR3 is TGCAGTGCTAGAGACGTAGCGGGAGATCAAGAGACCCAGTACTTC. This codes for CSARDVAGDQETQYF.

V usage is TRBV12-3 or TRBV12-4 and J usage is TRBJ2-5; 7 bases line up with TRBD2. V lost 8 bases and J lost 4; bases outside the gene matches: 7. The CDR3 spans 13 residues. CDR3 protein: CASEASGGETQYF. CDR3 DNA: TGTGCCAGCGAGGCTAGCGGAGGAGAGACCCAGTACTTC.

The V and J genes are TRBV27 and TRBJ2-5; 9 bases align to TRBD1. Trimming took 0 bases from V and 5 from J; bases not matched to a gene: 4. The CDR3 covers 15 residues. CDR1 is MNHEY and CDR2 is SMNVEV in the germline V gene (reference sequence). CDR3 sequence reads: CASSLSWGQGETQYF. CDR3 DNA sequence: TGTGCCAGCAGTTTATCGTGGGGACAGGGCGAGACCCAGTACTTC.

This clonotype appeared many times. The chain couples TRBV7-9 to TRBJ1-2, with a weak D call TRBD1 (6 bases). The V end was cut by 2 bases, the J end by 6 bases, with 13 bases between. Germline CDR1 and CDR2: SEHNR and FQNEAQ (reference sequence). The CDR3 is made up of 14 amino acids. The CDR3 DNA is TGTGCCAGCAGCTTATCAGGGGAAGCTGATGGCTACACCTTC. Protein: CASSLSGEADGYTF.

This clonotype was seen a handful of times. V usage is TRBV15 and J usage is TRBJ2-2; TRBD2 matches at 11 bases. CDR3 length: 17 amino acids. CDR1 and CDR2 from the germline V gene are LNHNV and YYDKDF (reference sequence). V gave up 5 bases and J gave up 4 bases; unmatched junction bases: 9. CDR3 residues: CATSSSRLAGFTGELFF. The CDR3 nucleotides read TGTGCCACCAGCTCCTCTCGACTAGCGGGATTCACCGGGGAGCTGTTTTTT.

The chain is built from TRBV6-1 and TRBJ2-5; 9 bases are shared with TRBD2. The CDR3 has 16 residues. Germline V gene lookup returns CDR1 MNHNS and CDR2 SASEGT. The V segment lost 5 bases and the J segment 3 bases; nucleotides outside the gene matches: 10. This chain's CDR3 is CASSPLGPSGKETQYF. Written as DNA, the CDR3 is TGTGCCAGCAGTCCCCTCGGGCCTAGCGGGAAAGAGACCCAGTACTTC.

Only a few counts were recorded for this clonotype. The chain uses TRBV7-2 and TRBJ2-3, with TRBD2 identical over 8 bases. The germline V gene has CDR1 SGHTA and CDR2 FQGNSA. This CDR3 is 16 amino acids long. The J segment lost 5 bases and the V segment lost 4 bases, leaving 11 bases of the junction unmatched. This CDR3 reads CASSYPRGAGEDTQYF. The CDR3 DNA is TGTGCCAGCAGCTACCCGCGGGGGGCTGGGGAAGATACGCAGTATTTT.